Listed below are T cell receptor beta chains from one sample, sequenced in a study of blood T cell repertoires in COVID-19. Using immunoSEQ multiplex PCR, the repertoire was profiled, and TCRdb retains in-frame clones only, with some absent. Found here are over 110,000 clones, over 80% of them singletons; the top ten hold 11%. Material for sequencing was PBMCs or T cells enriched from blood (not recorded which). The receptors were sampled from a man in his 60s who had recovered from COVID-19. The CDR3 runs from the conserved cysteine through the conserved F or W. A D gene is named only where the DNA matches it firmly. Part of the rows lack a size; the others show once, few, many or a class for expanded clones.

v_gene,abundance,d_gene,j_gene,CDR3aa,CDR3nt
TRBV19,once,.,TRBJ2-2,CASSIGRRGSTGELFF,TGTGCCAGTAGTATAGGGCGGCGGGGTTCAACCGGGGAGCTGTTTTTT
TRBV29-1,.,.,TRBJ2-7,CSWGRDPYEQYF,TGCAGCTGGGGCAGGGATCCCTACGAGCAGTACTTC
TRBV12-1,.,.,TRBJ1-5,CASSFATGTGNCNQPQHF,.
TRBV3-1/TRBV3-2,.,.,TRBJ2-7,CASSQGTLGAYEQYF,TGTGCCAGCAGCCAAGGGACTCTCGGGGCCTACGAGCAGTACTTC
TRBV9,few,TRBD2,TRBJ2-1,CASSVATGGTSGFYNEQFF,TGTGCCAGCAGCGTAGCTACGGGGGGGACTAGCGGGTTCTACAATGAGCAGTTCTTC
TRBV5-1,.,.,TRBJ1-2,CASSLQEGYGYTF,TGCGCCAGCAGCTTACAGGAGGGGTATGGCTACACCTTC
TRBV12-3/TRBV12-4,.,TRBD1,TRBJ1-5,CASGQGEGQPQHF,TGTGCCAGCGGACAGGGGGAAGGTCAGCCCCAGCATTTT
TRBV4-1,.,TRBD2,TRBJ2-7,CASSRQPGLAGNEQYF,TGCGCCAGCAGCCGTCAACCGGGACTAGCGGGAAACGAGCAGTACTTC
TRBV27,.,TRBD2,TRBJ2-7,CASSRRASGHSYEQYF,TGTGCCAGCAGTAGAAGGGCTAGCGGGCACTCCTACGAGCAGTACTTC
TRBV12-3/TRBV12-4,.,.,TRBJ1-2,CASSSPQRYGYTF,TGTGCCAGCAGTTCCCCTCAACGGTATGGCTACACCTTC
TRBV10-3,.,TRBD1,TRBJ1-5,CAISARTGGNQPQHF,TGTGCCATCAGTGCCCGGACAGGGGGGAATCAGCCCCAGCATTTT
TRBV30,.,.,TRBJ2-7,CAWSAYRGEQYF,TGTGCCTGGAGTGCGTATAGGGGCGAGCAGTACTTC
TRBV7-9,.,.,TRBJ1-1,CASSLTSTEAFF,TGTGCCAGCAGCCTGACAAGCACTGAAGCTTTCTTT
TRBV21-1,few,.,TRBJ1-6,CASSKALSGSYNSPLHF,TGTGCCAGCAGCAAAGCGCTTTCAGGTTCCTATAATTCACCCCTCCACTTT
TRBV28,.,TRBD2,TRBJ2-5,CASSFRGAGGKTQYF,TGTGCCAGCAGTTTTAGGGGAGCGGGGGGGAAGACCCAGTACTTC
TRBV5-6,.,.,TRBJ1-5,CASSLAGGGNQPQHF,TGTGCCAGCAGCTTGGCAGGAGGTGGGAATCAGCCCCAGCATTTT
TRBV13,once,TRBD2,TRBJ2-7,CASSSLRLAGATYEQYF,TGTGCCAGCAGCTCCCTACGCCTAGCGGGAGCTACCTACGAGCAGTACTTC
TRBV9,.,.,TRBJ2-7,CASSTGPRPYEQYF,TGTGCCAGCAGTACAGGGCCCAGGCCCTACGAGCAGTACTTC
TRBV12-5,.,.,TRBJ2-3,CASGSDRLSMDTQYF,TGTGCTAGTGGAAGCGACAGGTTAAGTATGGATACGCAGTATTTT
TRBV19,.,.,TRBJ1-6,CASRRGQSASPLHF,TGTGCCAGTAGGCGGGGGCAAAGTGCGTCACCCCTCCACTTT
TRBV3-1/TRBV3-2,.,.,TRBJ1-5,CASSHSGEGNQPQHF,TGTGCCAGCAGCCATTCAGGGGAAGGGAATCAGCCCCAGCATTTT
TRBV30,.,.,TRBJ2-3,CACLPRDTQYF,TGTGCCTGCCTTCCTCGAGATACGCAGTATTTT
TRBV19,.,TRBD1,TRBJ2-2,CASSRQGAQPGELFF,TGTGCCAGTAGTAGACAGGGGGCTCAACCCGGGGAGCTGTTTTTT
TRBV11-2,.,.,TRBJ1-1,CASRRGQNTEAFF,TGTGCCAGCAGGCGCGGACAGAACACTGAAGCTTTCTTT
TRBV18,few,TRBD1,TRBJ1-2,CASSPAGGLGGYTF,TGTGCCAGCTCACCTGCAGGGGGCTTGGGTGGCTACACCTTC
TRBV29-1,.,TRBD2,TRBJ2-1,CSVERLAGRNEQFF,TGCAGCGTTGAACGACTAGCGGGGCGGAATGAGCAGTTCTTC
TRBV6-5,.,.,TRBJ1-2,CASSTLDYGYTF,TGTGCCAGCAGTACGCTAGATTATGGCTACACCTTC
TRBV7-2,.,TRBD1,TRBJ2-7,CASSLTRDRGWQYF,TGTGCCAGCAGCCTAACAAGGGACAGGGGGTGGCAGTACTTC
TRBV24-1,.,.,TRBJ2-3,CATSDPATPGPDTQYF,TGTGCCACCAGTGACCCGGCAACGCCTGGGCCAGATACGCAGTATTTT
TRBV18,.,.,TRBJ2-1,CASSVGPASEQFF,TGTGCCAGCTCAGTAGGACCAGCTAGCGAGCAGTTCTTC
TRBV18,.,.,TRBJ1-2,CASSPQVEANYGYTF,TGTGCCAGCTCACCCCAAGTTGAGGCTAACTATGGCTACACCTTC
TRBV3-1/TRBV3-2,.,.,TRBJ1-2,CASSHKRTANGYTF,TGTGCCAGCAGCCACAAACGGACTGCCAATGGCTACACCTTC
TRBV7-9,.,.,TRBJ1-1,CASTLGGLNTEAFF,TGTGCCAGCACCCTGGGGGGACTCAACACTGAAGCTTTCTTT
TRBV5-1,.,TRBD1,TRBJ1-2,CASRLGQGHGYTF,TGCGCCAGCAGGTTAGGACAGGGCCATGGCTACACCTTC
TRBV10-1,.,.,TRBJ1-2,CASSELKNYGYTF,TGCGCCAGCAGTGAACTAAAAAACTATGGCTACACCTTC
TRBV5-8,.,TRBD2,TRBJ2-2,CASSLASGRTPGELFF,TGTGCCAGCAGCTTGGCCAGCGGGAGAACCCCCGGGGAGCTGTTTTTT
TRBV28,.,.,TRBJ1-1,CASSSGSYTEAFF,TGTGCCAGCAGTTCTGGGAGTTACACTGAAGCTTTCTTT
TRBV28,.,TRBD2,TRBJ2-7,CASSLGTSGTYEQYF,TGTGCCAGCAGTTTGGGGACTAGCGGTACCTACGAGCAGTACTTC
TRBV5-5,.,.,TRBJ2-7,CASSLGGNTRREYF,TGTGCCAGCAGCTTGGGGGGAAACACACGGCGGGAGTACTTC
TRBV12-3/TRBV12-4,once,.,TRBJ1-2,CASSLSGGNGYTF,TGTGCCAGCAGTTTAAGCGGGGGCAATGGCTACACCTTC
TRBV19,.,.,TRBJ1-4,CASSITAAIGEKLFF,TGTGCCAGTAGTATTACCGCGGCAATAGGTGAAAAACTGTTTTTT
TRBV4-1,.,TRBD1,TRBJ1-6,CASSHVQGARNSPLHF,TGCGCCAGCAGCCATGTACAGGGGGCTCGTAATTCACCCCTCCACTTT
TRBV6-1,.,TRBD1,TRBJ1-1,CASSKGTGVGVNTEAFF,TGTGCCAGCAGTAAAGGGACAGGGGTCGGCGTGAACACTGAAGCTTTCTTT
TRBV11-2,.,.,TRBJ1-1,CASSPGQNTEAFF,TGTGCCAGCAGCCCTGGACAGAACACTGAAGCTTTCTTT
TRBV10-2,.,TRBD1,TRBJ1-2,CASSDDPSGTAYGYTF,TGCGCCAGCAGTGATGATCCCTCCGGGACAGCATATGGCTACACCTTC
TRBV3-1/TRBV3-2,.,.,TRBJ2-5,CASSQIGLEQETQYF,TGTGCCAGCAGCCAAATCGGACTCGAACAAGAGACCCAGTACTTC